The clone carrying this TCR beta chain was detected a few times. V was clipped by 7 bases and J by 0 bases, with 7 bases between them. CDR1 MNHEY and CDR2 SMNVEV come from the germline V gene (reference sequence). The CDR3 runs 12 residues. This sample is part of a study of CD8 T cells in Susac syndrome. Random hexamers were used to reverse transcribe the RNA input (0.5 to 1 ug). Via MiXCR, TCRdb re-called the immunoSEQ multiplex PCR reads, giving one row per CDR3 protein. The data show approximately 300,000 distinct CDR3 sequences, 85% seen once. This sequence joins TRBV27 and TRBJ2-7, with unresolved D. This receptor was taken from a human donor with multiple sclerosis. The specimen was CD8+ T cells from PBMCs. The CDR3 here is CASKSSSYEQYF. The DNA for the CDR3 is TGTGCCAGCAAGTCGAGCTCCTACGAGCAGTACTTC.